These 25 T cell receptor beta chains were all obtained from the same sample, sequenced in a study of blood T cell repertoires in COVID-19. Sequenced by immunoSEQ multiplex PCR; TCRdb stores in-frame clones only, minus some. Among nearly 300,000 clones listed, about 88% were seen once. Sequences were obtained from peripheral blood. The receptor set was obtained from a human donor with COVID-19, enrolled during active disease. The donor label of this sample is uncertain.

This chain uses TRBV4-3 with TRBJ1-4; D is uncertain. Trimming took off 5 bases at V and 4 bases at J, with 20 bases between the two ends. CDR1 is LGHNA and CDR2 is YSLEER in the germline V gene. This CDR3 has 17 amino acids. This CDR3 reads CASSKGVPSSGNEKLFF. For the CDR3, the DNA is TGCGCCAGCAGCAAGGGAGTACCATCTTCGGGTAATGAAAAACTGTTTTTT.

This clone was found a few times. This rearrangement joins TRBV28 to TRBJ2-2, with 9 nucleotides matching TRBD2. The CDR3 extends over 17 amino acids. Germline V gene sequence: CDR1 MDHEN, CDR2 SYDVKM. The V gene end was trimmed by 3 bases and the J gene end by 6 bases; junction bases not matched to a gene: 11. The CDR3 sequence is CASSFPNGAGGAGELFF. DNA of the CDR3: TGTGCCAGCAGTTTCCCCAACGGAGCGGGAGGTGCCGGGGAGCTGTTTTTT.

The genes are TRBV13 and TRBJ2-5; D is perhaps TRBD1 (6 bases). Germline CDR1 PRHDT, CDR2 FYEKMQ (reference sequence). The length of the CDR3 is 14 residues. With 5 bases removed from V and 5 bases from J, the gap between germline ends came to 15 bases. The CDR3 region is CASSLTGIGETQYF. CDR3 DNA: TGTGCCAGCAGCCTTACAGGGATCGGGGAGACCCAGTACTTC.

The rearrangement uses TRBV7-6 and TRBJ1-4, with TRBD1 identical over 7 bases. In germline, CDR1 is SGHVS, CDR2 FNYEAQ. CDR3 length: 16 residues. The V segment lost 5 bases and the J segment 3 bases; nucleotides outside the gene matches: 9. DNA for the CDR3: TGTGCCAGCAGCCATCTCTGGACAGGCTCTAATGAAAAACTGTTTTTT. This gives the protein CASSHLWTGSNEKLFF.

The chain carries TRBV7-9 and TRBJ2-1, with 8 bases fitting TRBD1. The germline CDR1 and CDR2 sequences are SEHNR and FQNEAQ (reference sequence). The J segment lost 8 bases and the V segment lost 0 bases, leaving 6 bases of the junction unmatched. This CDR3 spans 15 amino acids. CDR3 loop: CASSLAGTGRDEQFF. CDR3 nucleotide sequence: TGTGCCAGCAGCTTAGCCGGGACAGGTCGGGATGAGCAGTTCTTC.

In this sample, this clone turned up many times. The J gene is TRBJ2-1, the V gene TRBV28; possible D gene TRBD2, 6 bases. The germline V gene has CDR1 MDHEN and CDR2 SYDVKM. The CDR3 has 16 residues. Trimming cost V 2 bases and J 7 bases, with 18 bases left between them. This CDR3 is CASSLRDSLWGNEQFF. CDR3 DNA sequence: TGTGCCAGCAGTTTACGGGACTCCCTCTGGGGGAATGAGCAGTTCTTC.

The gene calls are TRBV15 and TRBJ2-1, with 8 bases matching TRBD2. This CDR3 has 19 residues. Germline V gene data show CDR1 as LNHNV and CDR2 as YYDKDF (reference sequence). Losses at the gene ends were 1 base for V and 6 bases for J; bases not matched to a gene: 17. The CDR3 region has the DNA TGTGCCACCAGCAGAGGAGGTAGCGGGGAGCCTACCAACCTCAATGAGCAGTTCTTC. Translated, it gives CATSRGGSGEPTNLNEQFF.

This clone appeared a few times. This chain joins TRBV7-9 and TRBJ2-3, with 10 bases lining up with TRBD1. The J segment lost 2 bases and the V segment lost 2 bases, leaving 1 base of the junction unmatched. Looked up from germline, CDR1 is SEHNR and CDR2 is FQNEAQ (reference sequence). The CDR3 is 15 residues long. The CDR3 region has the DNA TGTGCCAGCAGCTTACGACAGGGGGCCACAGATACGCAGTATTTT. Its protein product is CASSLRQGATDTQYF.

Details on this clone: At the DNA level, this CDR3 is encoded by other sequences in the same sample as well. The chain is built from TRBV19 and TRBJ1-5; 7 bases are shared with TRBD1. CDR3 length: 14 amino acids. With 2 bases clipped from V and 4 bases from J, the junction kept 2 bases outside the gene matches. Looked up from germline, CDR1 is LNHDA and CDR2 is SQIVND (reference sequence). Here the CDR3 reads CASSIQGGNQPQHF. The CDR3, as DNA: TGTGCCAGTAGTATACAGGGGGGAAATCAGCCCCAGCATTTT.

The gene calls are TRBV6-5 and TRBJ1-1; possibly TRBD1 for D (6 bases). V lost 6 bases to trimming and J lost 5 bases, with 16 bases between them. Germline V CDR1 and CDR2: MNHEY, SVGAGI. The CDR3 extends over 14 amino acids. In DNA, the CDR3 is TGTGCCAGCAGCCGTTGGGGGCGCGTAACTGAAGCTTTCTTT. Protein sequence: CASSRWGRVTEAFF.

This clone has just a few counts. The rearrangement uses TRBV30 and TRBJ2-4; 7 bases line up with TRBD1. The germline V gene has CDR1 GTSNPN and CDR2 SVGIG (reference sequence). The CDR3 totals 15 residues. With 5 bases clipped from V and 0 bases from J, the junction kept 7 bases outside the gene matches. The CDR3 DNA is TGTGCCTGGGCGGTGGACAGGATAGCCAAAAACATTCAGTACTTC. This encodes CAWAVDRIAKNIQYF.

The chain joins TRBV28 to TRBJ1-4; perhaps TRBD1 as D (6 bases). CDR1 and CDR2 (germline): MDHEN, SYDVKM. The CDR3 is 15 residues long. V lost 5 bases and J 5 bases, leaving 15 bases between the germline ends. CDR3 amino acids: CASSLILGQNEKLFF. The CDR3, as DNA: TGTGCCAGCAGTCTCATATTAGGACAGAATGAAAAACTGTTTTTT. Together with reference TRBV28 and TRBJ1-4, the CDR3 gives the full variable domain: DVKVTQSSRYLVKRTGEKVFLECVQDMDHENMFWYRQDPGLGLRLIYFSYDVKMKEKGDIPEGYSVSREKKERFSLILESASTNQTSMYLCASSLILGQNEKLFFGSGTQLSVL.

This chain joins TRBV6-2 or TRBV6-3 and TRBJ1-5; 8 positions match TRBD1. CDR1 is MNHEY, CDR2 SVGEGT, per germline. V lost 7 bases, J lost 7 bases, and 12 bases stayed unmatched. This CDR3 comprises 15 residues. The CDR3 protein is CASTPDRGRGQPQHF. CDR3 DNA: TGTGCCAGCACCCCCGACAGGGGAAGAGGGCAGCCCCAGCATTTT.

On this clone itself: At one end, the junction sequence differs from germline, possibly due to a read error. This chain connects TRBV3-1 (or the pseudogene TRBV3-2) to TRBJ1-4; 11 bases agree with TRBD1. Germline CDR1 reads LGHDT; CDR2 reads YNNKEL (reference sequence). The length of the CDR3 is 16 residues. The CDR3 DNA reads TGTGCCAGCAGTCAAGGGAAGGGGACAGGGGGGGAAAAACTGTTTTTT. This codes for CASSQGKGTGGEKLFF.

The chain carries TRBV7-3 and TRBJ2-2; 10 nucleotides align to TRBD2. The CDR3 sequence is 16 residues long. J lost 6 bases, V lost 2 bases, and 6 bases had no gene match. Germline-derived CDR1 and CDR2 are SGHTA and FQGTGA. The CDR3 DNA sequence: TGTGCCAGCAGCTTACTAGCGGGAGCGTCGGCCGGGGAGCTGTTTTTT. Residues: CASSLLAGASAGELFF.

The chain combines TRBV5-1 with TRBJ2-2, with 11 bases lining up with TRBD1. The V gene's germline CDR1 is SGHRS and CDR2 YFSETQ. This CDR3 comprises 17 residues. Losses at the gene ends were 0 bases for V and 5 bases for J; bases not matched to a gene: 6. The CDR3 DNA is TGCGCCAGCAGCTTGGCACCCGGGACAGGGGGGACCGGGGAGCTGTTTTTT. Translating it yields CASSLAPGTGGTGELFF.

The rearrangement joins TRBV5-8 to TRBJ2-3, with 11 bases fitting TRBD2. The V gene's germline CDR1 is SGHTS and CDR2 YDEGEE. The CDR3 loop spans 16 amino acids. V lost 0 bases, J lost 6 bases, and 6 bases stayed unmatched. DNA of the CDR3: TGTGCCAGCAGCTTGGTTAGCGGGAGGGCCGCGGATACGCAGTATTTT. Translated, it gives CASSLVSGRAADTQYF.

The gene calls are TRBV30 and TRBJ1-4; no definite D call. Looked up from germline, CDR1 is GTSNPN and CDR2 is SVGIG (reference sequence). The ends were cut back, 3 bases at V and 0 bases at J, with 11 bases in the middle. The CDR3 length is 15 residues. The CDR3 nucleotides are TGTGCCTGGAGACTTTCTATCGCAACTAATGAAAAACTGTTTTTT. Its translation: CAWRLSIATNEKLFF.

This chain joins TRBV7-3 and TRBJ2-2; 8 nucleotides line up with TRBD1. The CDR3 is 16 amino acids. Trimming removed 5 bases from V and 7 bases from J; junction bases left unmatched: 12. Germline-derived CDR1 and CDR2 are SGHTA and FQGTGA. This chain's CDR3 is CASSPTPDRAGGELFF. Here the CDR3 DNA reads TGTGCCAGCAGCCCTACTCCGGACAGGGCGGGCGGGGAGCTGTTTTTT.

This chain connects TRBV30 to TRBJ2-5; 9 bases are shared with TRBD2. This CDR3 has 18 amino acids. J was trimmed by 4 bases and V by 2 bases; bases with no gene match: 17. Germline V gene data show CDR1 as GTSNPN and CDR2 as SVGIG (reference sequence). CDR3 in DNA: TGTGCCTGGAGTCATTCTAGAGCGGGAGGTCGGTGGGGAGAGACCCAGTACTTC. Translated: CAWSHSRAGGRWGETQYF.

The V call is TRBV11-2, the J call TRBJ2-7, with D possibly TRBD2 on 5 matching bases. From germline, CDR1 is SGHAT and CDR2 FQNNGV. The V and J ends lost 1 base and 0 bases respectively, with 10 bases between them. The CDR3 length is 15 residues. CDR3 DNA sequence: TGTGCCAGCAGCTTAGGGACTGGAAGCTCCTACGAGCAGTACTTC. It codes for CASSLGTGSSYEQYF.

This sequence joins TRBV9 and TRBJ2-2; 14 bases align to TRBD2. Per germline, CDR1 SGDLS and CDR2 YYNGEE. The CDR3 is made up of 18 amino acids. The V segment lost 4 bases and the J segment 3 bases; nucleotides outside the gene matches: 8. CDR3 region: CASSLGLAGAGDTGELFF. DNA of the CDR3: TGTGCCAGCAGCTTGGGACTAGCGGGAGCGGGGGACACCGGGGAGCTGTTTTTT.

The CDR3 sequence is CARLPTEAFF. As DNA, the CDR3 is TGTGCGAGACTGCCCACTGAAGCTTTCTTT. This chain joins TRBV6-4 and TRBJ1-1; D is unresolved. Per germline, CDR1 MRHNA and CDR2 SNTAGT. CDR3 length: 10 amino acids.

The CDR3 coding sequence is TGTGCCAGCTCACGGCGACAGGGTCACGAGCAGTACTTC. It specifies CASSRRQGHEQYF. The chain combines TRBV18 with TRBJ2-7; 7 bases are a match to TRBD1. V lost 4 bases, J lost 5 bases, and 5 bases stayed unmatched. From germline, CDR1 is KGHSH and CDR2 LQKENI. This CDR3 contains 13 residues.

The genes are TRBV5-1 and TRBJ2-3, with 13 bases matching TRBD2. Germline V CDR1 and CDR2: SGHRS, YFSETQ. The CDR3 contains 17 residues. V trimming: 4 bases; J trimming: 2 bases; junction bases outside the gene matches: 7. The CDR3 DNA follows: TGCGCCAGCAGCCGGGGACTAGCGGGAATTTCCACAGATACGCAGTATTTT. This translates into CASSRGLAGISTDTQYF.